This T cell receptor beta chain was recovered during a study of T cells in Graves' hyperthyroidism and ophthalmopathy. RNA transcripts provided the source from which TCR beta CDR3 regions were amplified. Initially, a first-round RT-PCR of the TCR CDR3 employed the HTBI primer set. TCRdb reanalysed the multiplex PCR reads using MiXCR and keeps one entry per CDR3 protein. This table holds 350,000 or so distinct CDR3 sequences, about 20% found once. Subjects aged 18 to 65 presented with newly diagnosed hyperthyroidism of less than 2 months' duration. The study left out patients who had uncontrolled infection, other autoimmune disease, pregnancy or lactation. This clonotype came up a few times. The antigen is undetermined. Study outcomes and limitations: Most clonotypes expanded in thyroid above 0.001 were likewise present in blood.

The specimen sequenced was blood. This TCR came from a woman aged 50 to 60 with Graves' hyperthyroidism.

The CDR3 nucleotides read TGTGCCAGCAGCGCAGGTCTTAAAACTGAAGCTTTCTTT. Protein product: CASSAGLKTEAFF. J is TRBJ1-1 and V is TRBV5-5; D gene ambiguous. Germline lookup yields CDR1 SGHKS and CDR2 YYEKEE (reference sequence). This CDR3 contains 13 residues. The V end was cut by 4 bases, the J end by 5 bases, with 12 bases between. The full variable domain, rest sourced from reference TRBV5-5 and TRBJ1-1, is DAGVTQSPTHLIKTRGQQVTLRCSPISGHKSVSWYQQVLGQGPQFIFQYYEKEERGRGNFPDRFSARQFPNYSSELNVNALLLGDSALYLCASSAGLKTEAFFGQGTRLTVV.